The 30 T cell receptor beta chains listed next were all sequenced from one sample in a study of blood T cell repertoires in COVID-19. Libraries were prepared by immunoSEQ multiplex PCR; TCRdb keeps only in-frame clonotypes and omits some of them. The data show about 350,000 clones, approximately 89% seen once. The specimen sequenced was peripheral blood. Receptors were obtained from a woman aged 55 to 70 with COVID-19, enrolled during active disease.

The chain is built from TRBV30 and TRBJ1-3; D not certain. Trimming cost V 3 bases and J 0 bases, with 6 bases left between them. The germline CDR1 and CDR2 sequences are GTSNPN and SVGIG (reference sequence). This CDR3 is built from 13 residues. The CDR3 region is CAWRPLSGNTIYF. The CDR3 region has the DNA TGTGCCTGGAGGCCACTCTCTGGAAACACCATATATTTT.

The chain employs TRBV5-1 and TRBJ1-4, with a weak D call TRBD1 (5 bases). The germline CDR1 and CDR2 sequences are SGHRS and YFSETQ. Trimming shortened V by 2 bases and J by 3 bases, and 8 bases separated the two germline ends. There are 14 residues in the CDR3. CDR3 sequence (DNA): TGCGCCAGCAGCTTCGCAGGGTCTAATGAAAAACTGTTTTTT. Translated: CASSFAGSNEKLFF. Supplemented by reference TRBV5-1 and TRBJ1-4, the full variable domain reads KAGVTQTPRYLIKTRGQQVTLSCSPISGHRSVSWYQQTPGQGLQFLFEYFSETQRNKGNFPGRFSGRQFSNSRSEMNVSTLELGDSALYLCASSFAGSNEKLFFGSGTQLSVL.

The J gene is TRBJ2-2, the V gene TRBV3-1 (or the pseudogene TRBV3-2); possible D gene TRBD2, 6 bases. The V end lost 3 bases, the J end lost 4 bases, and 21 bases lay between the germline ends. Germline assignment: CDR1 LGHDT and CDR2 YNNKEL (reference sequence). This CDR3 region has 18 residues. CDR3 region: CASSHPPLRGWSTGELFF. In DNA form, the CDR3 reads TGTGCCAGCAGCCACCCCCCACTACGGGGGTGGAGCACCGGGGAGCTGTTTTTT.

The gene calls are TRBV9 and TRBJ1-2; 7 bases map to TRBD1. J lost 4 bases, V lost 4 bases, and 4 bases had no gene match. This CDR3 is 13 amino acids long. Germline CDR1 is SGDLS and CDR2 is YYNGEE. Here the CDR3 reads CASSSGTVYGYTF. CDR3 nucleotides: TGTGCCAGCAGCTCCGGGACAGTCTATGGCTACACCTTC.

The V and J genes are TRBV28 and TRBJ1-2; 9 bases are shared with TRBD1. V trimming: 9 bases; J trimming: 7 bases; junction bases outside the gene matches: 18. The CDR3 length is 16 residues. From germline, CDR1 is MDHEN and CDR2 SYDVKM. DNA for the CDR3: TGTGCCAGTTCTGTTAGACCGGGACAGGGTTCAGGTGGCTACACCTTC. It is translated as CASSVRPGQGSGGYTF.

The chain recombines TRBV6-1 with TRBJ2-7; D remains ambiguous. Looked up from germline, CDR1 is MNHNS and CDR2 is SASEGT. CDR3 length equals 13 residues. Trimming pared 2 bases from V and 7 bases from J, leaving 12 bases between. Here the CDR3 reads CASSESNSREQYF. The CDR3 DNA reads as TGTGCCAGCAGTGAATCTAACTCTCGGGAGCAGTACTTC.

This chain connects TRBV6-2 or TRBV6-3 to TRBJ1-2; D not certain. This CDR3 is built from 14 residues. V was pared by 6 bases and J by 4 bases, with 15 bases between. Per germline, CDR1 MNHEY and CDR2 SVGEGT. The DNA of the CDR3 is TGTGCCAGCAGCGACTCGGGAGGCTCCTATGGCTACACCTTC. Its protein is CASSDSGGSYGYTF.

In DNA, the CDR3 is TGTGCCAGCAGATGGTTCAGGGGCGGTGAAGCTTTCTTT. This sequence encodes CASRWFRGGEAFF. V is TRBV28 and J is TRBJ1-1; perhaps TRBD1 as D (6 bases). Germline CDR1 is MDHEN and CDR2 is SYDVKM. CDR3 length: 13 amino acids. V was clipped by 6 bases and J by 7 bases, with 15 bases between them.

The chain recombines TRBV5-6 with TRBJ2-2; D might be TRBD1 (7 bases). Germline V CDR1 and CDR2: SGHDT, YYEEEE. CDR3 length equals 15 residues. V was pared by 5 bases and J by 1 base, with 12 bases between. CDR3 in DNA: TGTGCCAGCAGGTCAGGGGGGCTGAACACCGGGGAGCTGTTTTTT. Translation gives CASRSGGLNTGELFF. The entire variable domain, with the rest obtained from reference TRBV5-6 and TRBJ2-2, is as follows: DAGVTQSPTHLIKTRGQQVTLRCSPKSGHDTVSWYQQALGQGPQFIFQYYEEEERQRGNFPDRFSGHQFPNYSSELNVNALLLGDSALYLCASRSGGLNTGELFFGEGSRLTVL.

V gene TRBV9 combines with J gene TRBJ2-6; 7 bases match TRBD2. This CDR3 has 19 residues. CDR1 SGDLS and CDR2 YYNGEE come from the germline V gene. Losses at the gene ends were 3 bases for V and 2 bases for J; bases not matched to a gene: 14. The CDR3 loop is CASSAGRGLGVPGANVLTF. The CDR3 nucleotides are TGTGCCAGCAGCGCAGGGAGGGGTCTGGGAGTTCCTGGGGCCAACGTCCTGACTTTC.

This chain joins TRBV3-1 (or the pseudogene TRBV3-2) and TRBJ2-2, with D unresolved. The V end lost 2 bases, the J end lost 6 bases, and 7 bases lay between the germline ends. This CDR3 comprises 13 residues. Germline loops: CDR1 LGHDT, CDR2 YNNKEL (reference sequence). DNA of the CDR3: TGTGCCAGCAGCCAATTCTCAGCCGGGGAGCTGTTTTTT. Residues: CASSQFSAGELFF.

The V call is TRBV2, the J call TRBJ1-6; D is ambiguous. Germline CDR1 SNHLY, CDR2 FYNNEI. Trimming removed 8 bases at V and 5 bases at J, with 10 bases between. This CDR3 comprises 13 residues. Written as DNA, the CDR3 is TGTGCCAGCTTAGGCGGAAATAATTCACCCCTCCACTTT. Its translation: CASLGGNNSPLHF.

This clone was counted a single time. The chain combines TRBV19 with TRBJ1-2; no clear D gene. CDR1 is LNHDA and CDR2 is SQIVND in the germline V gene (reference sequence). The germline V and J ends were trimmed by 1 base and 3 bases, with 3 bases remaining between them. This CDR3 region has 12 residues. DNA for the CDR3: TGTGCCAGTAGTATAGCTGACTATGGCTACACCTTC. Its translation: CASSIADYGYTF.

This CDR3 is CASRSPGQGSGELFF. CDR3 in DNA: TGTGCCAGCAGATCTCCGGGACAGGGGTCCGGGGAGCTGTTTTTT. This chain joins TRBV6-5 and TRBJ2-2; 10 nucleotides line up with TRBD1. The ends lost 6 bases at V and 6 bases at J; junction bases unmatched: 7. This CDR3 comprises 15 residues. The germline gives CDR1 MNHEY, CDR2 SVGAGI.

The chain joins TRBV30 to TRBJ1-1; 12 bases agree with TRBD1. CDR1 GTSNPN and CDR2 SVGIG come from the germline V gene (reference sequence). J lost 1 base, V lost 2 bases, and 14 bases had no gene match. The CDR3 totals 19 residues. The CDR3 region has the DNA TGTGCCTGGAGTTTCTTTCAGCCCGGGACAGGGGGCTGGAACACTGAAGCTTTCTTT. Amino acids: CAWSFFQPGTGGWNTEAFF.

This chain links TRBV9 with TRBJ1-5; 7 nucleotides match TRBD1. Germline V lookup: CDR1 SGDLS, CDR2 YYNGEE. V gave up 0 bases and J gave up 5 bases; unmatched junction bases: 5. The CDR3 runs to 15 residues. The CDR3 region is CASSVGDRLHQPQHF. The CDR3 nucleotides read TGTGCCAGCAGCGTAGGGGACAGATTGCATCAGCCCCAGCATTTT.

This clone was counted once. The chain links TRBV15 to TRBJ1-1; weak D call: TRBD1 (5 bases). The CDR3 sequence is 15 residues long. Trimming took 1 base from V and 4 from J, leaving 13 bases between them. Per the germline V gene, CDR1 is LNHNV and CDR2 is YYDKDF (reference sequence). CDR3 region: CATSRVGRGITEAFF. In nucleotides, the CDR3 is TGTGCCACCAGCAGAGTGGGTAGGGGCATCACTGAAGCTTTCTTT.

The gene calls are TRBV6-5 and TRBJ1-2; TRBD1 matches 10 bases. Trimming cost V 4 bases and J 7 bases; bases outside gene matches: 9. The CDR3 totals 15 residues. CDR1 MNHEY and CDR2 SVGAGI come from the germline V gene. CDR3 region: CASSLPLGTGAGYTF. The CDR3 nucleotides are TGTGCCAGCAGTTTGCCATTGGGGACAGGGGCTGGCTACACCTTC.

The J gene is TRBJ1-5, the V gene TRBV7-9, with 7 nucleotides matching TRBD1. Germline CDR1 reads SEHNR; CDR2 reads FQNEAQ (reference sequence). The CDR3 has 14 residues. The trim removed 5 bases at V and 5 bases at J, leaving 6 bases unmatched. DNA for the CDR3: TGTGCCAGCAGCATAGGGACAGAAGATCAGCCCCAGCATTTT. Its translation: CASSIGTEDQPQHF.

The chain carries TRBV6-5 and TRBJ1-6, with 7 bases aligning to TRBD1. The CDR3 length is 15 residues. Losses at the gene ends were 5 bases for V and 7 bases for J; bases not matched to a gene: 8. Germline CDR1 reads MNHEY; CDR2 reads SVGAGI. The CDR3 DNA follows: TGTGCCAGCAGTCCTTCGACAGGGTCGAATTCACCCCTCCACTTT. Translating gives CASSPSTGSNSPLHF.

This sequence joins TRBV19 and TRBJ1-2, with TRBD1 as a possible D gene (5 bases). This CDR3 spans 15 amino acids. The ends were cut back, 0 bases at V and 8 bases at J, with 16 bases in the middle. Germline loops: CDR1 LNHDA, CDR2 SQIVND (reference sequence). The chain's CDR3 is CASSIDETGVRGYTF. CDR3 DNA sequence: TGTGCCAGTAGTATAGATGAGACGGGGGTCCGCGGCTACACCTTC.

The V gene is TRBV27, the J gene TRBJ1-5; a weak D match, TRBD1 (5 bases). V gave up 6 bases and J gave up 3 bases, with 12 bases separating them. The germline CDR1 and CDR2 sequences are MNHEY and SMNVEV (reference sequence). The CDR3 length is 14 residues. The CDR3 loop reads CASSLQGNNQPQHF. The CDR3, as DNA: TGTGCCAGCAGCTTGCAGGGTAACAATCAGCCCCAGCATTTT.

This chain's CDR3 is CASSPTGNSGNTIYF. The CDR3 DNA reads TGTGCCAGCAGTCCGACAGGCAACTCTGGAAACACCATATATTTT. The chain links TRBV2 to TRBJ1-3; D possibly corresponds to TRBD1 (6 bases). V was pared by 5 bases and J by 0 bases, with 11 bases between. Germline loops: CDR1 SNHLY, CDR2 FYNNEI. The CDR3 has 15 amino acids.

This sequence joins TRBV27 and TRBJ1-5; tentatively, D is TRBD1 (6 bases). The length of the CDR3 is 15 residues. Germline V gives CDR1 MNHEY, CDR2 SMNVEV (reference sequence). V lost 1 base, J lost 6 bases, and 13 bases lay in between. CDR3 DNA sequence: TGTGCCAGCAGTTTATACAATACAGGGAGTCAGCCCCAGCATTTT. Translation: CASSLYNTGSQPQHF.

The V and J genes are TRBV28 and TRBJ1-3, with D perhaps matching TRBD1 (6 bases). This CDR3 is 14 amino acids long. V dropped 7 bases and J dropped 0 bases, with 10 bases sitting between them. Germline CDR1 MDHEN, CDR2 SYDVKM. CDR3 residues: CASTRQDSGNTIYF. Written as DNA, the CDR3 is TGTGCCAGCACCCGACAGGACTCTGGAAACACCATATATTTT. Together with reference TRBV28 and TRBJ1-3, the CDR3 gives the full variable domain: DVKVTQSSRYLVKRTGEKVFLECVQDMDHENMFWYRQDPGLGLRLIYFSYDVKMKEKGDIPEGYSVSREKKERFSLILESASTNQTSMYLCASTRQDSGNTIYFGEGSWLTVV.

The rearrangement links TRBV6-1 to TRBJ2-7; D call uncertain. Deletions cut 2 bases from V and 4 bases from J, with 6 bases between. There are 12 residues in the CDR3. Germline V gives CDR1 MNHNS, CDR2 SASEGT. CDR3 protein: CASSETAYEQYF. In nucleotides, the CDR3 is TGTGCCAGCAGTGAAACAGCTTACGAGCAGTACTTC.

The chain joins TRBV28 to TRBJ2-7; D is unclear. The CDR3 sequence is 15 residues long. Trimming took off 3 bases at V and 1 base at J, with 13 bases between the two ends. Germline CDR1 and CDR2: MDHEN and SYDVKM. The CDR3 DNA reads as TGTGCCAGCAGTTTCAGACACCGGATGTCCTACGAGCAGTACTTC. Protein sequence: CASSFRHRMSYEQYF. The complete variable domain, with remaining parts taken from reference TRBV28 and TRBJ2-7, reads DVKVTQSSRYLVKRTGEKVFLECVQDMDHENMFWYRQDPGLGLRLIYFSYDVKMKEKGDIPEGYSVSREKKERFSLILESASTNQTSMYLCASSFRHRMSYEQYFGPGTRLTVT.

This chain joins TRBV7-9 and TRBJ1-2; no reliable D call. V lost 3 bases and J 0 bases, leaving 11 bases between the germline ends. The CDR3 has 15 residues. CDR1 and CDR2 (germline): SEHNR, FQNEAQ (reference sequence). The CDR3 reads CASSFAPTANYGYTF. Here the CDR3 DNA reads TGTGCCAGCAGCTTTGCTCCTACGGCTAACTATGGCTACACCTTC.

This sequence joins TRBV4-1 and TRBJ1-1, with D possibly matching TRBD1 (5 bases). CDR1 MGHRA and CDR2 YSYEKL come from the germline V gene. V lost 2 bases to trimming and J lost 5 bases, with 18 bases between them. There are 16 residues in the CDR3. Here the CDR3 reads CASSQRISGHITEAFF. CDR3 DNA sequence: TGCGCCAGCAGCCAAAGAATTTCAGGACATATAACTGAAGCTTTCTTT.

The DNA of the CDR3 is TGTGCCAGCAGCTTAGCGGGAGGGATCCTTAATGAAAAACTGTTTTTT. Translation: CASSLAGGILNEKLFF. The rearrangement links TRBV7-9 to TRBJ1-4; D is ambiguous. V was cut by 0 bases and J by 4 bases, with 12 bases left in between. This CDR3 is built from 16 residues. The germline CDR1 and CDR2 sequences are SEHNR and FQNEAQ (reference sequence).